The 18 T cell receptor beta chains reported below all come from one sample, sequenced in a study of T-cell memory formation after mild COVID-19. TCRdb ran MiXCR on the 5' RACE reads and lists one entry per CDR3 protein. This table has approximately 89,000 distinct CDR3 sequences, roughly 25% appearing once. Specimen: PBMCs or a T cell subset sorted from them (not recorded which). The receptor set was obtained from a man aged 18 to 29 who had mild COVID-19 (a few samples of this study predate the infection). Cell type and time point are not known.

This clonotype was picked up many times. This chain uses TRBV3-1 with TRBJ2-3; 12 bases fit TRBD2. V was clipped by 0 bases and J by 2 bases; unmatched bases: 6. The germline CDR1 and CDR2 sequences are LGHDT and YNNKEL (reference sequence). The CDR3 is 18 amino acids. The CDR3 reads CASSQDLAGGPITDTQYF. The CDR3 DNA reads TGTGCCAGCAGCCAAGATCTAGCGGGGGGGCCAATCACAGATACGCAGTATTTT.

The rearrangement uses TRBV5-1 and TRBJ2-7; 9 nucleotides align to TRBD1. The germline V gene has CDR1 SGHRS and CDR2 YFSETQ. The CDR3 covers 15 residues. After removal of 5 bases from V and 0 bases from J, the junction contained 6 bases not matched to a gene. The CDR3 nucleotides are TGCGCCAGCAGACCCGGGACAGGGAACTCCTACGAGCAGTACGTC. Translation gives CASRPGTGNSYEQYV.

The CDR3 bases are TGTGCCAGCAGCCAAGGACATAATGAGCAGTTCTTC. Amino acids: CASSQGHNEQFF. The chain joins TRBV14 to TRBJ2-1, with unresolved D. The V and J ends lost 1 base and 7 bases respectively, with 5 bases between them. From germline, CDR1 is SGHDN and CDR2 FVKESK. This CDR3 contains 12 residues. The full variable domain, completed using reference TRBV14 and TRBJ2-1, is EAGVTQFPSHSVIEKGQTVTLRCDPISGHDNLYWYRRVMGKEIKFLLHFVKESKQDESGMPNNRFLAERTGGTYSTLKVQPAELEDSGVYFCASSQGHNEQFFGPGTRLTVL.

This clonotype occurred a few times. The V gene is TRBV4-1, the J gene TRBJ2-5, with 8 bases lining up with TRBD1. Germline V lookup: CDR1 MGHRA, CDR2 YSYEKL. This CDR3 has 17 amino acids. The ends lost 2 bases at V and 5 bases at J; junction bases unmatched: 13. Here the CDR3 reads CASSQYGSRGQGETQYF. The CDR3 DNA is TGCGCCAGCAGCCAATATGGGTCCCGAGGACAGGGCGAGACCCAGTACTTC.

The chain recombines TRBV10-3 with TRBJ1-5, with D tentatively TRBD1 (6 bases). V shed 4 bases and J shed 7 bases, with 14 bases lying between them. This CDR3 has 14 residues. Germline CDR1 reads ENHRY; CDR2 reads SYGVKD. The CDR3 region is CAISADSEYQPQHF. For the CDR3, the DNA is TGTGCCATCAGTGCGGACAGCGAGTACCAGCCCCAGCATTTT.

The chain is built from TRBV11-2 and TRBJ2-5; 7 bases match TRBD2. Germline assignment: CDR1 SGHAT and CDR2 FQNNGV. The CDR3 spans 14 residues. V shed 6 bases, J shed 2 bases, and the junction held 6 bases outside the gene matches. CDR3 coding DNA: TGTGCCAGCAGTACCTTCGGGGGGCAAGAGACCCAGTACTTC. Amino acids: CASSTFGGQETQYF.

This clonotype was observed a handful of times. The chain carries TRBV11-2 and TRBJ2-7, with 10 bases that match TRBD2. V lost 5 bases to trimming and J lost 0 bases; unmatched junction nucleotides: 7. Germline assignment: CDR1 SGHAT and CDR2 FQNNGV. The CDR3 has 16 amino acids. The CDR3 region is CASSRTSGESSYEQYF. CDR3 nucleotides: TGTGCCAGCAGCCGAACTAGCGGGGAAAGCTCCTACGAGCAGTACTTC.

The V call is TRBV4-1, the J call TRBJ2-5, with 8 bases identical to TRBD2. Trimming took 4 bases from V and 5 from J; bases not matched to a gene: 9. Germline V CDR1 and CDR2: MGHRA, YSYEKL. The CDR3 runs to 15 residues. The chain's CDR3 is CASSLQERGLETQYF. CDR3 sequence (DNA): TGCGCCAGCAGCCTTCAAGAGCGGGGGTTGGAGACCCAGTACTTC.

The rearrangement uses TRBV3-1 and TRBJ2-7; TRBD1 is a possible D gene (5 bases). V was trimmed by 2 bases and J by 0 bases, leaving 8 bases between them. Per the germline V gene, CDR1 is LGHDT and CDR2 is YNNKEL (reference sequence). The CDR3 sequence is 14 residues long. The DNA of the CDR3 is TGTGCCAGCAGCCAACTGGGGCACTCCTACGAGCAGTACGTC. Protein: CASSQLGHSYEQYV.

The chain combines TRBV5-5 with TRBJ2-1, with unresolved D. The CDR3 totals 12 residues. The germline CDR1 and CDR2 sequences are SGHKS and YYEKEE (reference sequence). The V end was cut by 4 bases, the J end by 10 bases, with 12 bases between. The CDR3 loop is CASSQGGLEQFF. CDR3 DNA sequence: TGTGCCAGCAGCCAAGGTGGCCTCGAGCAGTTCTTC.

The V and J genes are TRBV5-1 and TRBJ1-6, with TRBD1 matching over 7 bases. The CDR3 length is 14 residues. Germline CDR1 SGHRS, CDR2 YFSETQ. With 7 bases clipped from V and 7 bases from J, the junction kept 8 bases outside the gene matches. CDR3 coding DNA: TGCGCCAGCCGAAAAACAGGGGTCAATTCACCCCTCCACTTT. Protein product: CASRKTGVNSPLHF.

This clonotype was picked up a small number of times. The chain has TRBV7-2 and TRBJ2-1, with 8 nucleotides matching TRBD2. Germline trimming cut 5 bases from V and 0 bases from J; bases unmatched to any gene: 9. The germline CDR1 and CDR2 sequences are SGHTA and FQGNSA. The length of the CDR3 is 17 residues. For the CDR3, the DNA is TGTGCCAGCAGCAGGAGCGGGGGTCGGAGCTCCTACAATGAGCAGTTCTTC. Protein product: CASSRSGGRSSYNEQFF. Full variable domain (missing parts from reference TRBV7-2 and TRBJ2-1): GAGVSQSPSNKVTEKGKDVELRCDPISGHTALYWYRQSLGQGLEFLIYFQGNSAPDKSGLPSDRFSAERTGGSVSTLTIQRTQQEDSAVYLCASSRSGGRSSYNEQFFGPGTRLTVL.

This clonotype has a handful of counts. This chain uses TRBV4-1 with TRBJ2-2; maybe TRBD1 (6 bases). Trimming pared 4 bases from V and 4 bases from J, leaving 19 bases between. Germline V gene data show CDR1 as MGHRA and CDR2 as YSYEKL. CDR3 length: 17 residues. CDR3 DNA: TGCGCCAGCAGCCCCCACATCCAGGGGCGCGCCACCGGGGAGCTGTTTTTT. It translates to CASSPHIQGRATGELFF.

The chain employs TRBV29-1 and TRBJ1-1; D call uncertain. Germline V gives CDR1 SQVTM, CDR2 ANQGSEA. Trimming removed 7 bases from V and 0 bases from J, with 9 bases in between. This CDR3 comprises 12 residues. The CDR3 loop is CSGRVLNTEAFF. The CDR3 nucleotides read TGCAGCGGGAGGGTATTGAACACTGAAGCTTTCTTT.

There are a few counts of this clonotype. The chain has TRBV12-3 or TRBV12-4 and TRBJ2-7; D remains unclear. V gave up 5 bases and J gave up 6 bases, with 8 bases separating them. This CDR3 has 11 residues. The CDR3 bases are TGTGCCAGCAGTGCAGGTTCCGAGCAGTACGTC. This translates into CASSAGSEQYV.

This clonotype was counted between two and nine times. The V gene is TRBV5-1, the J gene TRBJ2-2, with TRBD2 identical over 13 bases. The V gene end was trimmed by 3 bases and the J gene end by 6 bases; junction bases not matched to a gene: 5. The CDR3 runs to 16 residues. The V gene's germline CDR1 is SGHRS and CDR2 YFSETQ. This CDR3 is CASSWTSGSWSGELFF. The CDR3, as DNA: TGCGCCAGCAGCTGGACTAGCGGGAGTTGGTCCGGGGAGCTGTTTTTT.

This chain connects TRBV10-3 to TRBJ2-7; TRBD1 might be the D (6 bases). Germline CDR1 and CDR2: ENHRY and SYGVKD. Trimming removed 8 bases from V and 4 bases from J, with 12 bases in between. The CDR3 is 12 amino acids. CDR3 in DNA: TGTGCCATCGGGACACTTACATACGAGCAGTACTTC. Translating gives CAIGTLTYEQYF.

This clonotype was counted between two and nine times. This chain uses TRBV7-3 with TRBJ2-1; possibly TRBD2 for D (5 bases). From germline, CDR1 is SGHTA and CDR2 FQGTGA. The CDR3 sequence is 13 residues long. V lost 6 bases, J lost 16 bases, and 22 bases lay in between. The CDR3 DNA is TGTGCCAGCAGGAGTACCTCTTCGGGGTCCTATTTCTTC. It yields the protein CASRSTSSGSYFF.